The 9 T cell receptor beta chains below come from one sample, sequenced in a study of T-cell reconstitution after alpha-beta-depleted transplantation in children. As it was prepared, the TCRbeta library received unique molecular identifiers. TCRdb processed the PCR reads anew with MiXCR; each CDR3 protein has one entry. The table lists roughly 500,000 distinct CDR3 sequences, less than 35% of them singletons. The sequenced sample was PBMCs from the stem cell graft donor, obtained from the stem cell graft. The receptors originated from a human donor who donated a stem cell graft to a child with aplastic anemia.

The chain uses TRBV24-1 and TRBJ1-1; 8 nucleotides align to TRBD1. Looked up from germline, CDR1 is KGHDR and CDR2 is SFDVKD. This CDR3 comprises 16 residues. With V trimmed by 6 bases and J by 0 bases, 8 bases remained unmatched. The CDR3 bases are TGTGCCACCAGTCCCGGACAGGGACAAATGAACACTGAAGCTTTCTTT. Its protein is CATSPGQGQMNTEAFF.

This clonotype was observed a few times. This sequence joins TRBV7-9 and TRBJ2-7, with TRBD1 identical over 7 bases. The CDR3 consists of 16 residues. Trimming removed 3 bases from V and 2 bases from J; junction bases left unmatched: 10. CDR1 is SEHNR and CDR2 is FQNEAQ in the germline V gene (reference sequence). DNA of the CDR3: TGTGCCAGCAGCTTTCGGGACAGTAAATCCCCCTACGAGCAGTACTTC. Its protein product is CASSFRDSKSPYEQYF.

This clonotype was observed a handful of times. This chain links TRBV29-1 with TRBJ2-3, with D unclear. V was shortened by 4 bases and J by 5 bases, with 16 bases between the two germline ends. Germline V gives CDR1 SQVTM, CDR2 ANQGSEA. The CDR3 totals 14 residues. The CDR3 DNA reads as TGCAGCGTTGTAGTCCGAGCGAGAGAAGATACGCAGTATTTT. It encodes CSVVVRAREDTQYF.

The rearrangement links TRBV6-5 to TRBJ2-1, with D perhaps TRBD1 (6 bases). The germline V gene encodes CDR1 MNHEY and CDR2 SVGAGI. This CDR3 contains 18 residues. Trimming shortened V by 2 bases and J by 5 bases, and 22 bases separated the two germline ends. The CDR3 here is CASSYHLGDRRANNEQFF. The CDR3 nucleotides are TGTGCCAGCAGTTACCATCTGGGCGACAGGAGAGCAAACAATGAGCAGTTCTTC.

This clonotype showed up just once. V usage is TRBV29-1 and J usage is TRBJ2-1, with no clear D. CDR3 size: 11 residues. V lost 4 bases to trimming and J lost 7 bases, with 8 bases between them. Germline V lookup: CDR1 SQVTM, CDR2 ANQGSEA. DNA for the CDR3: TGCAGCGTTGTATCTGGGAATGAGCAGTTCTTC. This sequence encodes CSVVSGNEQFF.

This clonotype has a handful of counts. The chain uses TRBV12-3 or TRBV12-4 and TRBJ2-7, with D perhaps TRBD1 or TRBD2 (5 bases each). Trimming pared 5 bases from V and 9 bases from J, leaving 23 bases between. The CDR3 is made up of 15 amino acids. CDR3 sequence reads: CASSPRDGHLRGQYF. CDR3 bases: TGTGCCAGCAGTCCCCGGGACGGACACTTACGAGGGCAGTACTTC.

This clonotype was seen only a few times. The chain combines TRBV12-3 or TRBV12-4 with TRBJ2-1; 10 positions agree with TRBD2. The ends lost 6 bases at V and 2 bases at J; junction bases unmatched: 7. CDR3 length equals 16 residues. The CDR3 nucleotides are TGTGCCAGCAGGGATTTTAGCGGGAGGACCTACAATGAGCAGTTCTTC. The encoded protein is CASRDFSGRTYNEQFF.

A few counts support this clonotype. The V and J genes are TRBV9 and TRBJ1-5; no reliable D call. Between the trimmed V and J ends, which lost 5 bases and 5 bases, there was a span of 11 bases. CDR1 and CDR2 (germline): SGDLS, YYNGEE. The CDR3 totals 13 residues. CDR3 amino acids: CASSYPDDQPQHF. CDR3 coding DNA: TGTGCCAGCAGTTACCCCGACGATCAGCCCCAGCATTTT.

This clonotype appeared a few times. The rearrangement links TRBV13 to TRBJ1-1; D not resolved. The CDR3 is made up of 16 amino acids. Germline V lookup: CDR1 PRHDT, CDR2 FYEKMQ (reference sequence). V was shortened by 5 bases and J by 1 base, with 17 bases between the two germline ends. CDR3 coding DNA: TGTGCCAGCAGCCTTCACCCAAGCGTTAAGAACACTGAAGCTTTCTTT. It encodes CASSLHPSVKNTEAFF.